The 7 T cell receptor beta chains listed next were all sequenced from one sample in a study of T cells in Graves' hyperthyroidism and ophthalmopathy. The investigators amplified TCR beta CDR3 regions from RNA transcripts. A set of HTBI primers served as the primers for a first-round RT-PCR of the TCR CDR3. Via MiXCR, TCRdb re-called the multiplex PCR reads, giving one row per CDR3 protein. Of tens of thousands of distinct CDR3 sequences in the sample, 40% to 55% are singletons; the top ten hold 10%. Sequenced sample: blood. The receptors here all came from a woman in her 30s with Graves' hyperthyroidism.

The sample holds many counts of this clonotype. The chain couples TRBV6-5 to TRBJ2-5; possibly TRBD2 for D (6 bases). V was trimmed by 7 bases and J by 6 bases, leaving 12 bases between them. Germline-derived CDR1 and CDR2 are MNHEY and SVGAGI. The CDR3 is 12 amino acids. CDR3 nucleotide sequence: TGTGCCAGCACGGCGGGAACGAAGACCCAGTACTTC. Amino acid sequence: CASTAGTKTQYF.

This clonotype showed up many times. The rearrangement links TRBV11-2 to TRBJ2-1; maybe TRBD1 (6 bases). Per germline, CDR1 SGHAT and CDR2 FQNNGV. V shed 1 base and J shed 6 bases, with 13 bases lying between them. The CDR3 sequence is 15 residues long. CDR3 nucleotide sequence: TGTGCCAGCAGCTTAGGTGGGGGCAGCTCCAATGAGCAGTTCTTC. Protein product: CASSLGGGSSNEQFF.

On this clonotype itself: Relative to the germline gene, one junction end is altered; a read error may explain this. The rearrangement links TRBV29-1 to TRBJ2-2, with 9 bases matching TRBD2. The germline CDR1 and CDR2 sequences are SQVTM and ANQGSEA. The CDR3 has 16 residues. The CDR3 nucleotides are TGCAGCGTTGAAGTGGCTAGCGGGGCGAAAACCGGGGAGCTGTTTTTT. It codes for CSVEVASGAKTGELFF.

The V and J genes are TRBV19 and TRBJ2-7; the D gene could be TRBD1 or TRBD2 (5 bases each). Germline V gene data show CDR1 as LNHDA and CDR2 as SQIVND (reference sequence). This CDR3 has 15 residues. V was shortened by 3 bases and J by 2 bases, with 14 bases between the two germline ends. CDR3 in amino acids: CASSMDPRDPYEQYF. In nucleotides, the CDR3 is TGTGCCAGTAGTATGGATCCCAGGGACCCCTACGAGCAGTACTTC.

Worth noting for this clonotype: Relative to the germline gene, one junction end is altered; a read error may explain this. The V and J genes are TRBV6-5 and TRBJ2-5, with a weak D call TRBD1 (6 bases). CDR3 length: 15 residues. CDR1 is MNHEY, CDR2 SVGAGI, per germline. The CDR3 sequence: CAGTPVGAERETRYF. Here the CDR3 DNA reads TGTGCCGGCACCCCAGTGGGGGCGGAGAGGGAGACCCGGTACTTC.

This clonotype was found many times. The V gene is TRBV27, the J gene TRBJ1-2; unclear D gene. The CDR3 totals 15 residues. CDR1 and CDR2 from the germline V gene are MNHEY and SMNVEV (reference sequence). Trimming took off 0 bases at V and 8 bases at J, with 16 bases between the two ends. The chain's CDR3 is CASSLSPVGSLGYTF. In DNA form, the CDR3 reads TGTGCCAGCAGTTTATCGCCCGTAGGCAGCTTGGGCTACACCTTC.

This clonotype appeared once. A read error is likely, as this CDR3 ends without the conserved phenylalanine or tryptophan. No DNA is shown, since the ends of the CDR3 on it are uncertain; the CDR3 is the one TCRdb lists. This chain links TRBV6-2 or TRBV6-3 with TRBJ2-4. Including both end residues, the CDR3 is 14 amino acids long. Looked up from germline, CDR1 is MNHEY and CDR2 is SVGEGT. CDR3 amino acids: CASRADLAKNIQSS.